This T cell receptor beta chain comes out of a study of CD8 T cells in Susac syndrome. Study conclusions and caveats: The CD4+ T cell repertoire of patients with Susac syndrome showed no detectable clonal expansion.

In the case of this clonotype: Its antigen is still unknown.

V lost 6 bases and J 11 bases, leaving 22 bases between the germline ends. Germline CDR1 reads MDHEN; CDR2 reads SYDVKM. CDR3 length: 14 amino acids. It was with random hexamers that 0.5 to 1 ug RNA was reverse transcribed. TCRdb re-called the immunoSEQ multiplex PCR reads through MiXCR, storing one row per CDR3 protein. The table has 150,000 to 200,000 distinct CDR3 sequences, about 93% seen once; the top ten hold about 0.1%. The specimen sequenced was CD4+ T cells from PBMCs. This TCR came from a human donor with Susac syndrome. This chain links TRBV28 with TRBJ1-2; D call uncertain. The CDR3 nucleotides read TGTGCCAGCAGCCCTGGGAGTTCCGCTAAGTGGTACACCTTC. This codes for CASSPGSSAKWYTF.